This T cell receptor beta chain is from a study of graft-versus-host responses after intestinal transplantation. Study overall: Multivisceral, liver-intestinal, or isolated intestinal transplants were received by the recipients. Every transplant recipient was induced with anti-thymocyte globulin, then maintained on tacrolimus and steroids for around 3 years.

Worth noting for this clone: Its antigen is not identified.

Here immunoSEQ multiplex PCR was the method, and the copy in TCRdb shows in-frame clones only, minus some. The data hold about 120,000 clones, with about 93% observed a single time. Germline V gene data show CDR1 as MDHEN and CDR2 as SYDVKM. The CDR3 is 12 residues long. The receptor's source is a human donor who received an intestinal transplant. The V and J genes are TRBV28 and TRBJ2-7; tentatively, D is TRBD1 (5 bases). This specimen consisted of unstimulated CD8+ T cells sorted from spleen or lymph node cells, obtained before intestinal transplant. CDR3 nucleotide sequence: TGTGCTACCAAGGGGCCCCGCTACGAGCAGTACTTC. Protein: CATKGPRYEQYF. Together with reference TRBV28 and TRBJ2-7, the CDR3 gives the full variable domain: DVKVTQSSRYLVKRTGEKVFLECVQDMDHENMFWYRQDPGLGLRLIYFSYDVKMKEKGDIPEGYSVSREKKERFSLILESASTNQTSMYLCATKGPRYEQYFGPGTRLTVT.